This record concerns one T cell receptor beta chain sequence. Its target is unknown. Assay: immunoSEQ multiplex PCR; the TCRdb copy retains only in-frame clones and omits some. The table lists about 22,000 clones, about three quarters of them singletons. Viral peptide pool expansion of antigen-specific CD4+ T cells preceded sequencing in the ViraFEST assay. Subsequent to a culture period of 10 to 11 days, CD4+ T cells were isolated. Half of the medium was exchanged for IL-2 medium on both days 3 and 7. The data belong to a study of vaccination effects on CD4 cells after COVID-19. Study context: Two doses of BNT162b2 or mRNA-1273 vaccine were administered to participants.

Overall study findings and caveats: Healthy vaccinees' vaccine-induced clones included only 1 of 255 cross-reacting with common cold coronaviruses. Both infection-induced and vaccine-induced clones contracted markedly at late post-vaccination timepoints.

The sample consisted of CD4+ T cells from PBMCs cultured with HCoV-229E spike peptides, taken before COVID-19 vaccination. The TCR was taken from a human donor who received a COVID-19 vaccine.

The CDR3 loop reads CASSQGPDREAFF. The CDR3 DNA is TGTGCCAGCAGCCAAGGGCCAGATCGGGAAGCTTTCTTT. The V call is TRBV4-2, the J call TRBJ1-1; no clear D gene. Looked up from germline, CDR1 is LGHNA and CDR2 is YNFKEQ. This CDR3 contains 13 residues. Deletions cut 1 base from V and 8 bases from J, with 11 bases between.